The count of the clone carrying this TCR beta chain is one. The data are from a study of blood T cell repertoires in COVID-19. Study details: Acute-phase and convalescent COVID-19 samples originated in the United States, Italy and Spain.

Sequencing was performed with immunoSEQ multiplex PCR; in TCRdb, only in-frame clones are kept and a portion is missing. This table has some 71,000 clones, 70% to 90% appearing once. The length of the CDR3 is 15 residues. From germline, CDR1 is SNHLY and CDR2 FYNNEI. V lost 7 bases, J lost 2 bases, and 3 bases stayed unmatched. This TCR derives from a man aged 25 to 40 with acute or convalescent COVID-19. The sample comprised peripheral blood. The J gene is TRBJ1-6, the V gene TRBV2; TRBD1 matches at 9 bases. The chain's CDR3 is CASNGQGTYNSPLHF. CDR3 DNA sequence: TGTGCCAGCAACGGACAGGGGACCTATAATTCACCCCTCCACTTT.